These T cell receptor beta chains were read from a single sample in a study of blood T cell repertoires in COVID-19. Sequencing used immunoSEQ multiplex PCR; TCRdb keeps in-frame clones, though not all of them. The repertoire holds about 280,000 clones, with approximately 86% as singletons. Material for sequencing was peripheral blood. The receptor set was obtained from a woman aged 25 to 39 who had recovered from COVID-19. The CDR3 runs from the conserved cysteine through the conserved F or W. D genes are given only for firm matches. Rows may omit the clone size; those that give it use once, few, many or a size class.

J,V,D,size,DNA,CDR3
TRBJ2-5,TRBV12-3/TRBV12-4,NA,NA,TGTGCCAGCGCGTCGGGGAATGAAGAGACCCAGTACTTC,CASASGNEETQYF
TRBJ1-5,TRBV6-5,NA,NA,TGTGCCAGCAGCCCAGCCCAGGGGCGGCAGCCCCAGCATTTT,CASSPAQGRQPQHF
TRBJ1-5,TRBV11-1,NA,NA,TGTGCCAGCAGCTTAGACAGCAGCAATCAGCCCCAGCATTTT,CASSLDSSNQPQHF
TRBJ1-2,TRBV18,TRBD1,NA,TGTGCCAGCTCACAACAGGGGGACTATGGCTACACCTTC,CASSQQGDYGYTF
TRBJ2-7,TRBV13,TRBD2,NA,TGTGCCAGCAGCTTAGGAGGACTAGCGGGCCTCTCCTACGAGCAGTACTTC,CASSLGGLAGLSYEQYF
TRBJ2-6,TRBV2,TRBD2,few,TGTGCCAGCAGTACTAGCGGGGGGGCCGTCAACGTCCTGACTTTC,CASSTSGGAVNVLTF
TRBJ1-5,TRBV12-3/TRBV12-4,NA,few,TGTGCCAGCAGTTTAGACAGTAGTCAGCCCCAGCATTTT,CASSLDSSQPQHF
TRBJ2-3,TRBV5-1,NA,NA,TGCGCCAGCAGCCCAGGTAACAGGGAAGATACGCAGTATTTT,CASSPGNREDTQYF
TRBJ2-2,TRBV7-9,TRBD1,once,TGTGCCAGCAGCCCCAACACAGGGGGAAGGGACACCGGGGAGCTGTTTTTT,CASSPNTGGRDTGELFF
TRBJ1-1,TRBV11-2,TRBD1,NA,TGTGCCAGCAGCTTACGAGGGGGCAGATTGAACACTGAAGCTTTCTTT,CASSLRGGRLNTEAFF
TRBJ1-1,TRBV19,NA,NA,TGTGCCAGTAGTATACGGGCGGGTCTCCTGAACACTGAAGCTTTCTTT,CASSIRAGLLNTEAFF
TRBJ2-3,TRBV5-1,TRBD2,NA,TGCGCCAGCAGCTCGGCTCCCGGGACTAGCGTCCCAGATACGCAGTATTTT,CASSSAPGTSVPDTQYF
TRBJ2-5,TRBV14,TRBD1,NA,TGTGCCAGCAGCCAACCCGACACGACAGGGGCCGGAGGATGGCTAGAGACCCAGTACTTC,CASSQPDTTGAGGWLETQYF
TRBJ2-3,TRBV2,TRBD2,few,TGTGCCAGCGAGAGACTAGCGGGAGAGGCAGATACGCAGTATTTT,CASERLAGEADTQYF
TRBJ2-3,TRBV5-1,NA,NA,TGCGCCAGCAGCTCGTCACATTCAGATACGCAGTATTTT,CASSSSHSDTQYF
TRBJ2-1,TRBV11-2,NA,NA,TGTGCCAGCAGCGATGCCTTGGCAGCCTCGGGGCAGTTCTTC,CASSDALAASGQFF
TRBJ1-1,TRBV27,NA,NA,TGTGCCAGCAGTGATCGGGGTACTGAAGCTTTCTTT,CASSDRGTEAFF
TRBJ1-1,TRBV19,NA,NA,TGTGCCAGTAGTATAGGGGAGGGGGTGAACACTGAAGCTTTCTTT,CASSIGEGVNTEAFF
TRBJ1-1,TRBV7-9,NA,NA,TGTGCCAGCAGCTTAGTGCGCAGGTACACTGAAGCTTTCTTT,CASSLVRRYTEAFF
TRBJ1-4,TRBV30,NA,NA,TGTGCCTGGAGACAGGGTAGTGAAAAACTGTTTTTT,CAWRQGSEKLFF
TRBJ1-4,TRBV5-1,TRBD1,NA,TGCGCCAGCAGCTACGGGACAGGGGTCGAAAAACTGTTTTTT,CASSYGTGVEKLFF
TRBJ1-5,TRBV19,NA,few,TGTGCCAGTAGTGGCGCGGGTTCCGGACCCCAGCATTTT,CASSGAGSGPQHF
TRBJ2-5,TRBV7-3,TRBD1,NA,TGTGCCAGCAGCTTAGGTACAGGGGTTGGGGAGACCCAGTACTTC,CASSLGTGVGETQYF
TRBJ1-4,TRBV29-1,NA,NA,TGCAGCGCAACGACAGTGGGCAATGAAAAACTGTTTTTT,CSATTVGNEKLFF
TRBJ1-1,TRBV27,TRBD1,NA,TGTGCCAGCAGTTTAATCCGGACAGGGTTTCCTGAAGCTTTCTTT,CASSLIRTGFPEAFF
TRBJ2-7,TRBV5-6,TRBD1,NA,TGTGCCAGCAGCGGACAGGGGGGGATCTACGAGCAGTACTTC,CASSGQGGIYEQYF
TRBJ1-6,TRBV30,TRBD1,NA,TGTGCCTGGAGTGTATACGACAGGGGGAATTCACCCCTCCACTTT,CAWSVYDRGNSPLHF
TRBJ1-6,TRBV21-1,NA,few,TGTGCCAGCAGCGAAGACAGGGGCCGTGCTGCGCGGTCACCCCTCCACTTT,CASSEDRGRAARSPLHF
TRBJ2-5,TRBV24-1,TRBD1,once,TGTGCCACCAGTGATTTGGGGACAGGGGCCCAGTACTTC,CATSDLGTGAQYF
TRBJ1-6,TRBV7-8,NA,NA,TGTGCCAGCAGCCCCCAGGGGACCCTTAATTCACCCCTCCACTTT,CASSPQGTLNSPLHF
TRBJ2-7,TRBV15,NA,NA,TGTGCCACCAGCAGAGATAGGCAGGAAAGCGAGCAGTACTTC,CATSRDRQESEQYF
TRBJ2-7,TRBV5-4,TRBD1,NA,TGTGCCAGCAGCTCGACTGGACAGGGTGGTAGTTACGAGCAGTACTTC,CASSSTGQGGSYEQYF
TRBJ1-5,TRBV6-5,TRBD1,NA,TGTGCCAGCAACGGACAGGGGAATCAGCCCCAGCATTTT,CASNGQGNQPQHF
TRBJ2-7,TRBV5-1,NA,NA,TGCGCCAGCAGCCCGGGAGATGGCTACGAGCAGTACTTC,CASSPGDGYEQYF
TRBJ1-3,TRBV5-1,NA,NA,TGCGCCAGCAGCTTGGGAGCGGGGAACACCATATATTTT,CASSLGAGNTIYF
TRBJ2-7,TRBV7-9,NA,NA,TGTGCCAGCAGCTTAGGGCTAGCAGCCTACGAGCAGTACTTC,CASSLGLAAYEQYF
TRBJ2-7,TRBV19,NA,few,TGTGCCAGTAGTATGAACCAGGGGATCGACGAGCAGTACTTC,CASSMNQGIDEQYF
TRBJ2-7,TRBV18,NA,NA,TGTGCCAGCTCACCGGTGGGGCCCTCCTACGAGCAGTACTTC,CASSPVGPSYEQYF
TRBJ2-7,TRBV7-2,TRBD2,few,TGTGCCAGCAGGCAAACTAGCGGAGGGTTCTACGAGCAGTACTTC,CASRQTSGGFYEQYF
TRBJ1-4,TRBV18,NA,NA,TGTGCCAGCTCACCACCCCTGAGCCCTGAACAACTGTTTTTT,CASSPPLSPEQLFF
TRBJ2-7,TRBV5-1,TRBD2,NA,TGCGCCAGCAGCTTGGAAGCGGGAGAATACGAGCAGTACTTC,CASSLEAGEYEQYF
TRBJ1-1,TRBV19,NA,NA,TGTGCCAGTAGTCCGGGACAGAACACTGAAGCTTTCTTT,CASSPGQNTEAFF
TRBJ2-5,TRBV7-8,TRBD2,NA,TGTGCCAGCAGCTTAGTCGGGTCGGGAGGGGAAAAGACCCAGTACTTC,CASSLVGSGGEKTQYF
TRBJ2-7,TRBV5-5,NA,NA,TGTGCCAGCAGCTTGGACAGGGTTAAGTTGTCCTACGAGCAGTACTTC,CASSLDRVKLSYEQYF
TRBJ1-5,TRBV28,NA,few,TGTGCCAGCGGCTTTGCAAGGGGCCAGCCCCAGCATTTT,CASGFARGQPQHF